A selection of T cell receptor beta chains follows, all from one sample in a study of T cells in Graves' hyperthyroidism and ophthalmopathy. TCRdb itself ran the multiplex PCR reads through MiXCR, one entry per CDR3 protein. The sample records roughly 650,000 distinct CDR3 sequences, 16% being singletons. The material sequenced was blood. The receptors shown here come from a woman aged 40 to 55 with Graves' ophthalmopathy. CDR3s include the opening cysteine and the closing phenylalanine or tryptophan. The D gene is left open where the match is weak. A clone size is listed for some rows: how often the clone was seen (once, few, many), or a class if it is expanded.

-,TRBJ1-4,-,TRBV4-1,TGCGCCAGCAGCCAAGATGGTGAAAAACTGTTTTTT,CASSQDGEKLFF
TRBD1,TRBJ2-7,many,TRBV11-2,TGTGCCAGCAGCTCCGGGACAGGGGCAAGCAACGAGCAGTACTTC,CASSSGTGASNEQYF
-,TRBJ2-7,few,TRBV2,TGTGCCAGCAAGGACCTGGACGCTCACTCCTACGAGCAGTACTTC,CASKDLDAHSYEQYF
-,TRBJ2-7,-,TRBV28,TGTGCCAGCGGCCCTGAAAATTACGAGCAGTACTTC,CASGPENYEQYF
TRBD2,TRBJ2-5,few,TRBV20-1,TGCAGTGCAGGGGGGGCTAGCGGGAGGGATCAAGAGACCCAGTACTTC,CSAGGASGRDQETQYF
-,TRBJ1-3,-,TRBV12-3/TRBV12-4,TGTGCCAGCAGTTTTGCAAGCCTCCCTGGAAACACCATATATTTT,CASSFASLPGNTIYF
-,TRBJ2-4,many,TRBV12-3/TRBV12-4,TGTGCCAGCAGTTTCGGTACAGGACGGGCCAAAAACATTCAGTACTTC,CASSFGTGRAKNIQYF
-,TRBJ2-1,many,TRBV11-2,TGTGCCAGCAGCTTAGCGATCTCGTCCAATGAGCAGTTCTTC,CASSLAISSNEQFF
TRBD1,TRBJ1-6,few,TRBV5-1,TGCGCCAGCAGCTCCGGGACAGGGTTTCCACCCCTCCACTTT,CASSSGTGFPPLHF
TRBD1,TRBJ2-2,many,TRBV6-2/TRBV6-3,TGTGCCAGCAGGGGGGACAGATTCACCGGGGAGCTGTTTTTT,CASRGDRFTGELFF
-,TRBJ1-5,many,TRBV27,TGTGCCAGCCCTAGTATGGGCAATCAGCCCCAGCATTTT,CASPSMGNQPQHF
TRBD2,TRBJ2-7,many,TRBV20-1,TGCAGTGCAGCGAACCTAGCGGGGGGATACGAGCAGTACTTC,CSAANLAGGYEQYF
TRBD2,TRBJ2-7,few,TRBV7-9,TGTGCCAGCAGCCGGGAGGTATACGAGCAGTACTTC,CASSREVYEQYF
TRBD2,TRBJ2-3,few,TRBV5-1,TGCGCCAGCAGCTTCGGAGGGACTAGCGCTTCAGATACGCAGTATTTT,CASSFGGTSASDTQYF
TRBD1,TRBJ1-2,-,TRBV20-1,TGCAGTGCTAGAGATGTACAGGGGGTGGGGGGCTACACCTTC,CSARDVQGVGGYTF
-,TRBJ2-7,-,TRBV5-1,TGCGCCAGCAGCTTGGCCGGGCGAGGGGAGGCCGAGCAGTACTTC,CASSLAGRGEAEQYF
-,TRBJ2-1,few,TRBV7-2,TGTGCCAGCAGCTTAAAGCAGAGAACTGAGCAGTTCTTC,CASSLKQRTEQFF
TRBD1,TRBJ2-2,many,TRBV28,TGTGCCAGCCACTCAGCCGGACAGGGAAACACCGGGGAGCTGTTTTTT,CASHSAGQGNTGELFF
TRBD2,TRBJ2-4,many,TRBV3-1,TGTGCCAGCAGCCAAGTAGCGGGGGACATAAACATTCAGTACTTC,CASSQVAGDINIQYF
TRBD1,TRBJ1-4,many,TRBV7-2,TGTGCCAGCAGCATAACAGGGGTTCATGAAAAACTGTTTTTT,CASSITGVHEKLFF
-,TRBJ2-2,few,TRBV7-3,TGTGCCAGCAGCCCTATGAACACCGGGGAGCTGTTTTTT,CASSPMNTGELFF
-,TRBJ2-2,many,TRBV9,TGTGCCAGCAGCGTACCGAAACCCCGCCCAGGGTCTTACTGGTGGTGCACCGGGGAGCTGTTTTTT,CASSVPKPRPGSYWWCTGELFF
-,TRBJ2-5,-,TRBV6-1,TGTGCCAGCAGTGAAGCATCGGGGGCAGAGACCCAGTACTTC,CASSEASGAETQYF
TRBD2,TRBJ2-5,-,TRBV6-1,TGTGCCAGCGCGTTGGCTAGCGGAGGCGGGGAGACCCAGTACTTC,CASALASGGGETQYF
TRBD1,TRBJ2-7,few,TRBV10-3,TGTGCCATCAGTGCGGGACAGGGGCCCTACGAGCAGTACTTC,CAISAGQGPYEQYF
TRBD2,TRBJ2-4,-,TRBV20-1,TGCAGTGCTAGAGCCGATGGGGGGGAGGGGAAAAACATTCAGTACTTC,CSARADGGEGKNIQYF
TRBD1,TRBJ2-3,many,TRBV12-3/TRBV12-4,TGTGCCAGCGGGACCGCACGACAGGGGAATAGCACAGATACGCAGTATTTT,CASGTARQGNSTDTQYF
TRBD2,TRBJ2-5,few,TRBV6-2/TRBV6-3,TGTGCCAGCAGTCATATCCTACAGGCCAGAAGACTAGCGGGACCAAAACCTTACCAAGAGACCCAGTACTTC,CASSHILQARRLAGPKPYQETQYF
-,TRBJ2-7,-,TRBV4-1,TGCGCCAGCAGCCTCGGCCAGGGACAACCCTACGAGCAGTACTTC,CASSLGQGQPYEQYF
-,TRBJ1-4,few,TRBV6-1,TGTGCCAGCAGTTTGGGACTGATAGATGAAAAACTGTTTTTT,CASSLGLIDEKLFF
-,TRBJ1-2,many,TRBV6-1,TGTGCCAGCAGTGACCAAGTGGGGAACTATGGCTACACCTTC,CASSDQVGNYGYTF
-,TRBJ2-2,-,TRBV5-1,TGCGCCAGCTTCCGAGTAGGGGGCACCGGGGAGCTGTTTTTT,CASFRVGGTGELFF
TRBD2,TRBJ2-2,-,TRBV3-1,TGTGCCAGCATTCTAAGCGGGGGGTCGAACACCGGGGAGCTGTTTTTT,CASILSGGSNTGELFF
-,TRBJ2-5,-,TRBV7-6,TGTGCCAGCAGCTTAGCTGGAGGGGGTCGGACAGAGACCCAGTACTTC,CASSLAGGGRTETQYF
-,TRBJ2-3,many,TRBV5-1,TGCGCCAGCAGCCTAGGACCAGTCCTGTATTTT,CASSLGPVLYF
TRBD1,TRBJ2-3,-,TRBV6-1,TGTGCCAGCAGATACACCGACAGGGGGTCGGATACGCAGTATTTT,CASRYTDRGSDTQYF
-,TRBJ1-1,few,TRBV19,TGTGCCAGTAGTGGGGCGGCCGGTAGCCTCACTGAAGCTTTCTTT,CASSGAAGSLTEAFF
TRBD1,TRBJ1-1,many,TRBV12-3/TRBV12-4,TGTGCCAGCAAATCCTTCGACAGGGACACTGAAGCTTTCTTT,CASKSFDRDTEAFF
TRBD2,TRBJ2-3,-,TRBV5-1,TGCGCCAGCAGCTTGGGACTAGCGGGAGTCCTCACAGATACGCAGTATTTT,CASSLGLAGVLTDTQYF
TRBD2,TRBJ2-1,few,TRBV12-5,TGTGCTAGTGGTTTAGGACTAGCGGGGGGAAGTGAGCAGTTCTTC,CASGLGLAGGSEQFF
-,TRBJ1-6,many,TRBV7-9,TGTGCCAGCAGCTTATCAGGGTCTAATTCACCCCTCCACTTT,CASSLSGSNSPLHF
-,TRBJ1-4,-,TRBV6-1,TGTGCCAGCAGTCGGGTTGGAGTTAATGAAAAACTGTTTTTT,CASSRVGVNEKLFF
TRBD1,TRBJ1-6,-,TRBV7-8,TGTGCCAGCAGCTCAACGTCTTTTGGGGACAGATTCAACTCACCCCTCCACTTT,CASSSTSFGDRFNSPLHF
-,TRBJ1-5,many,TRBV20-1,TGCAGTGCTAACCCCAGGCCCCAGCCCCAGCATTTT,CSANPRPQPQHF
-,TRBJ2-3,many,TRBV2,TGTGCCAGCAGTGCGACAGGACTCCTATCAACGGATACGCAGTATTTT,CASSATGLLSTDTQYF
TRBD1,TRBJ1-6,-,TRBV2,TGTGCCAGCAGGGAACAGGGGGCAACCAGCTCCTATAATTCACCCCTCCACTTT,CASREQGATSSYNSPLHF
TRBD2,TRBJ2-3,many,TRBV2,TGTGCCAGCAGTCCGACTAGCGGGAACGCAGATACGCAGTATTTT,CASSPTSGNADTQYF
-,TRBJ2-7,many,TRBV7-9,TGTGCCAGCAGCTTAGAACAGGGAAAAGACGAGCAGTACTTC,CASSLEQGKDEQYF
TRBD2,TRBJ2-2,few,TRBV6-1,TGTGCCAGCCGAGCCGGGACTAGCTCCGGGGAGCTGTTTTTT,CASRAGTSSGELFF
-,TRBJ2-3,-,TRBV6-5,TGTGCCAGCAGTTACGAGAAGGGCACAGGTACGCAGTATTTT,CASSYEKGTGTQYF
TRBD1,TRBJ1-5,many,TRBV20-1,TGCAGTGTTTCCCAGGGGGCTGGTGGCAATCAGCCCCAGCATTTT,CSVSQGAGGNQPQHF
-,TRBJ1-1,few,TRBV6-2/TRBV6-3,TGTGCCAGCAGTTCTTCCATAGGGGGGTCGACTGAAGCTTTCTTT,CASSSSIGGSTEAFF
-,TRBJ2-5,many,TRBV30,TGTGCCTCTAACCCCTCTGGGGCAGAGACCCAGTACTTC,CASNPSGAETQYF
-,TRBJ2-1,many,TRBV2,TGTGCCAGCAGTGTAGAGGTGGGCCACGATGAGCAGTTCTTC,CASSVEVGHDEQFF
TRBD2,TRBJ2-1,-,TRBV30,TGTGCATCGGGACTAGCGGGAGTCAATGAGCAGTTCTTC,CASGLAGVNEQFF